Listed below are T cell receptor beta chains from one sample, sequenced in a study of blood T cell repertoires in COVID-19. Some clones are missing from TCRdb's copy, which holds only in-frame ones; the method was immunoSEQ multiplex PCR. The table includes 350,000 to 450,000 clones, about 88% detected once. Sequenced sample: PBMCs or T cells enriched from blood (not recorded which). These receptor sequences come from a woman younger than 30 who had been exposed to COVID-19. CDR3s include the opening cysteine and the closing phenylalanine or tryptophan. Each record gives: clone size, V gene, D gene, J gene, CDR3 DNA, CDR3 protein. D genes are given only for firm matches. A row's size may be missing; if present it is once, few, many or a size class.

>NA|TRBV7-2|NA|TRBJ1-1
TGTGCCAGCAGCTTACAAAGGAGGGTCGACGAAGCTTTCTTT
CASSLQRRVDEAFF
>few|TRBV19|TRBD1|TRBJ1-6
TGTGCCAGTAGTCTCCCTCCTCAGGGGGCGCGTTCACCCCTCCACTTT
CASSLPPQGARSPLHF
>NA|TRBV12-3/TRBV12-4|NA|TRBJ1-5
TGTGCCAGCAGTTTATCAGAATATCAGCCCCAGCATTTT
CASSLSEYQPQHF
>NA|TRBV5-1|TRBD1|TRBJ1-1
TGCGCCAGCAGCTTACAGGGGACAGGGCTGAACACTGAAGCTTTCTTT
CASSLQGTGLNTEAFF
>NA|TRBV4-1|TRBD2|TRBJ2-5
TGCGCCAGCAGCCAAGAACTAGCGGGATCAGAGACCCAGTACTTC
CASSQELAGSETQYF
>NA|TRBV28|TRBD1|TRBJ1-5
TGTGCCAGCAGTTTACCCAGGGGGCGCCGACAGCCCCAGCATTTT
CASSLPRGRRQPQHF
>NA|TRBV19|TRBD2|TRBJ2-1
TGTGCCAGTAACATTGGGGCGGGAGAAGGAGATGAGCAGTTCTTC
CASNIGAGEGDEQFF
>NA|TRBV7-6|NA|TRBJ2-2
TGTGCCAGCAGCGGATATGGACTGGTGAACACCGGGGAGCTGTTTTTT
CASSGYGLVNTGELFF
>NA|TRBV28|TRBD2|TRBJ2-1
TGTGCCAGCAGTTTCGGGGGGACCCTGGATGAGCAGTTCTTC
CASSFGGTLDEQFF
>NA|TRBV10-1|NA|TRBJ2-1
TGCGCCAGCAGTCGGTTACAGGACCCTTTTGACTACAATGAGCAGTTCTTC
CASSRLQDPFDYNEQFF
>NA|TRBV29-1|NA|TRBJ2-1
TGCAGCGTTGATCTTAGAGTAGCGGACTACAATGAGCAGTTCTTC
CSVDLRVADYNEQFF
>few|TRBV2|NA|TRBJ1-4
TGTGCCAGCAGTGAAGCGGGGGAGGGGACCGTGCCTGGAAAACTGTTTTTT
CASSEAGEGTVPGKLFF
>NA|TRBV7-9|NA|TRBJ1-1
TGTGCCAGCAGCCCCCAGAACACTGAAGCTTTCTTT
CASSPQNTEAFF
>once|TRBV4-3|NA|TRBJ2-1
TGCGCCAGCAGCCCGCACGGGGTCAATGAGCAGTTCTTC
CASSPHGVNEQFF
>NA|TRBV25-1|NA|TRBJ2-1
TGTGCCAGCAGTGTTCTTCGGACTTTTTGGGACAATGAGCAGTTCTTC
CASSVLRTFWDNEQFF
>NA|TRBV3-1/TRBV3-2|TRBD2|TRBJ2-1
TGTGCCAGCAGCCTTATAGGACTAGCGGCCTCCTCCAAGGCCTACAATGAGCAGTTCTTC
CASSLIGLAASSKAYNEQFF
>NA|TRBV5-1|NA|TRBJ2-7
TGCGCCAGCAGCTTGGTGGTGGGAGCCTACGAGCAGTACTTC
CASSLVVGAYEQYF